Below are 9 T cell receptor beta chains sequenced from a single sample in a study of human thymus T cells. TCRdb's copy holds only in-frame clones and misses some; the assay was immunoSEQ multiplex PCR. The sample carries about 60,000 clones, nearly 95% recorded once. Source material: blood. The origin of the receptors is a boy under two years old with a congenital heart defect but otherwise immunologically healthy.

CDR3 sequence: CASSKGGNQPQHF. The DNA for the CDR3 is TGTGCCAGTAGTAAAGGGGGCAATCAGCCCCAGCATTTT. This chain uses TRBV19 with TRBJ1-5, with a possible D match to TRBD1 (5 bases). The CDR3 contains 13 residues. Between the trimmed V and J ends, which lost 4 bases and 2 bases, there was a span of 6 bases. Per the germline V gene, CDR1 is LNHDA and CDR2 is SQIVND (reference sequence).

This chain uses TRBV7-9 with TRBJ2-7, with D perhaps assigned TRBD1 or TRBD2 (5 bases each). Germline lookup yields CDR1 SEHNR and CDR2 FQNEAQ (reference sequence). The V end lost 1 base, the J end lost 2 bases, and 12 bases lay between the germline ends. This CDR3 has 15 residues. The CDR3 here is CASSLVWDGPYEQYF. The CDR3 DNA is TGTGCCAGCAGCTTAGTTTGGGACGGACCCTACGAGCAGTACTTC.

V and J are TRBV7-2 and TRBJ2-3; no definite D call. CDR3 length equals 13 residues. V lost 1 base to trimming and J lost 2 bases, with 4 bases between them. CDR1 and CDR2 from the germline V gene are SGHTA and FQGNSA. The CDR3 bases are TGTGCCAGCAGCTTAGTGCCCACAGATACGCAGTATTTT. Translation: CASSLVPTDTQYF.

V is TRBV7-9 and J is TRBJ2-2; TRBD1 matches 7 bases. The CDR3 spans 16 residues. V gave up 7 bases and J gave up 0 bases; unmatched junction bases: 8. Germline-derived CDR1 and CDR2 are SEHNR and FQNEAQ (reference sequence). The CDR3 protein is CASTEPGTANTGELFF. CDR3 DNA sequence: TGTGCCAGCACCGAACCCGGGACAGCGAACACCGGGGAGCTGTTTTTT. Drawing the rest from reference TRBV7-9 and TRBJ2-2, the complete variable domain is DTGVSQNPRHKITKRGQNVTFRCDPISEHNRLYWYRQTLGQGPEFLTYFQNEAQLEKSRLLSDRFSAERPKGSFSTLEIQRTEQGDSAMYLCASTEPGTANTGELFFGEGSRLTVL.

This chain uses TRBV18 with TRBJ1-1, with 7 nucleotides matching TRBD1. Germline V CDR1 and CDR2: KGHSH, LQKENI. J gave up 0 bases and V 0 bases, and 4 bases lay outside the gene matches. The CDR3 consists of 16 residues. CDR3 sequence (DNA): TGTGCCAGCTCACCACCGACAGGGACCATGAACACTGAAGCTTTCTTT. Translation gives CASSPPTGTMNTEAFF.

CDR3 coding DNA: TGTGCCAGCAGCTTGCTAGCGGGGGGGACGCAGTATTTT. Translation gives CASSLLAGGTQYF. The chain recombines TRBV7-2 with TRBJ2-3, with 12 bases lining up with TRBD2. CDR1 is SGHTA and CDR2 is FQGNSA in the germline V gene. Unmatched junction bases numbered 1, after V lost 3 bases and J lost 9 bases. The CDR3 consists of 13 residues.

The CDR3 sequence is CASSLLGAAGGHEKLFF. Here the CDR3 DNA reads TGTGCCAGCAGTTTATTGGGTGCTGCAGGGGGGCATGAAAAACTGTTTTTT. This chain uses TRBV28 with TRBJ1-4; 7 positions agree with TRBD1. V was pared by 1 base and J by 6 bases, with 11 bases of the junction left unmatched. This CDR3 has 17 amino acids. CDR1 and CDR2 (germline): MDHEN, SYDVKM.

The V gene is TRBV5-5, the J gene TRBJ1-5, with D hard to call. This CDR3 is built from 17 residues. CDR1 SGHKS and CDR2 YYEKEE come from the germline V gene (reference sequence). V was pared by 3 bases and J by 0 bases, with 16 bases between. The chain's CDR3 is CASSSTRTADSNQPQHF. The DNA of the CDR3 is TGTGCCAGCAGCTCCACACGGACGGCGGATAGCAATCAGCCCCAGCATTTT.

The gene calls are TRBV30 and TRBJ1-4; D is undetermined. Germline CDR1 and CDR2: GTSNPN and SVGIG (reference sequence). Trimming shortened V by 3 bases and J by 3 bases, and 14 bases separated the two germline ends. The CDR3 has 15 amino acids. The CDR3 protein is CAWSPIWASNEKLFF. In DNA, the CDR3 is TGTGCCTGGAGCCCCATCTGGGCCTCTAATGAAAAACTGTTTTTT. The full variable domain, rest sourced from reference TRBV30 and TRBJ1-4, is SQTIHQWPATLVQPVGSPLSLECTVEGTSNPNLYWYRQAAGRGLQLLFYSVGIGQISSEVPQNLSASRPQDRQFILSSKKLLLSDSGFYLCAWSPIWASNEKLFFGSGTQLSVL.